One sample yielded the 17 T cell receptor beta chains listed below, sequenced in a study of OX40 agonist ivuxolimab in advanced cancers. Clones were sequenced by immunoSEQ multiplex PCR, and TCRdb holds only the in-frame ones, with some missing. The data contain 70,000 to 95,000 clones, about nine tenths of them singletons. The material sequenced was CD4+ or CD8+ T cells sorted from blood, taken in a trial of the OX40 agonist ivuxolimab. These receptors were taken from an adult with an advanced solid tumor such as melanoma, head and neck, liver or kidney cancer.

The CDR3 here is CASSLYVTEAFF. As DNA, the CDR3 is TGTGCCAGCAGTTTATATGTCACTGAAGCTTTCTTT. The rearrangement links TRBV28 to TRBJ1-1, with D unresolved. This CDR3 region has 12 residues. The V end was cut by 1 base, the J end by 4 bases, with 4 bases between. Germline CDR1 is MDHEN and CDR2 is SYDVKM.

The genes are TRBV11-1 and TRBJ2-7; D may correspond to TRBD1 or TRBD2 (5 bases each). Trimming cost V 3 bases and J 0 bases, with 9 bases left between them. Germline V gives CDR1 SGHAT, CDR2 FQDESV (reference sequence). CDR3 length: 14 amino acids. CDR3 DNA: TGTGCCAGCAGCTTTGAGGGGTCCTCCTACGAGCAGTACTTC. Translated, it gives CASSFEGSSYEQYF.

The chain combines TRBV4-3 with TRBJ2-2; 7 bases are shared with TRBD2. Germline loops: CDR1 LGHNA, CDR2 YSLEER. Trimming removed 1 base from V and 7 bases from J; junction bases left unmatched: 3. This CDR3 comprises 14 residues. CDR3 in amino acids: CASSQVGGSGELFF. In DNA form, the CDR3 reads TGCGCCAGCAGCCAAGTCGGCGGGAGCGGGGAGCTGTTTTTT.

The chain is built from TRBV2 and TRBJ1-2; the D gene is possibly TRBD1 (6 bases). The CDR3 contains 13 residues. V was clipped by 8 bases and J by 7 bases, with 17 bases between them. Germline V gene lookup returns CDR1 SNHLY and CDR2 FYNNEI. CDR3 in amino acids: CASGAQGLVGYTF. The CDR3 DNA reads as TGTGCCAGCGGGGCACAGGGCCTGGTTGGCTACACCTTC. Variable domain in full (rest from reference TRBV2 and TRBJ1-2): EPEVTQTPSHQVTQMGQEVILRCVPISNHLYFYWYRQILGQKVEFLVSFYNNEISEKSEIFDDQFSVERPDGSNFTLKIRSTKLEDSAMYFCASGAQGLVGYTFGSGTRLTVV.

V and J are TRBV15 and TRBJ2-1; D is undetermined. Germline assignment: CDR1 LNHNV and CDR2 YYDKDF (reference sequence). This CDR3 is 14 amino acids long. V lost 0 bases to trimming and J lost 5 bases, with 8 bases between them. The CDR3 region has the DNA TGTGCCACCAGCAGAGATTCATCGGACAATGAGCAGTTCTTC. Translating it yields CATSRDSSDNEQFF.

This clone was picked up one time. The V call is TRBV19, the J call TRBJ2-6, with 8 nucleotides matching TRBD1. Trimming at V came to 4 bases and at J to 4 bases, leaving 3 bases not matched to a gene. The length of the CDR3 is 15 residues. Germline values: CDR1 LNHDA, CDR2 SQIVND (reference sequence). The CDR3 loop is CASSTTGAGANVLTF. DNA of the CDR3: TGTGCCAGTAGTACGACAGGGGCCGGGGCCAACGTCCTGACTTTC. The variable domain in full, completed from reference TRBV19 and TRBJ2-6, reads DGGITQSPKYLFRKEGQNVTLSCEQNLNHDAMYWYRQDPGQGLRLIYYSQIVNDFQKGDIAEGYSVSREKKESFPLTVTSAQKNPTAFYLCASSTTGAGANVLTFGAGSRLTVL.

This chain uses TRBV19 with TRBJ1-2; D gene ambiguous. This CDR3 has 12 amino acids. Trimming removed 1 base at V and 8 bases at J, with 8 bases between. The germline gives CDR1 LNHDA, CDR2 SQIVND (reference sequence). This CDR3 reads CASSIGPGGYTF. CDR3 sequence (DNA): TGTGCCAGTAGTATAGGCCCGGGCGGCTACACCTTC.

The gene calls are TRBV7-3 and TRBJ1-1; TRBD1 might be the D (5 bases). The CDR3 runs to 14 residues. V was shortened by 5 bases and J by 3 bases, with 13 bases between the two germline ends. CDR1 SGHTA and CDR2 FQGTGA come from the germline V gene. In DNA, the CDR3 is TGTGCCAGCAGCCTGTTCGGGGGGGACACTGAAGCTTTCTTT. It is translated as CASSLFGGDTEAFF.

This chain links TRBV9 with TRBJ2-7; 9 bases line up with TRBD1. With V trimmed by 0 bases and J by 3 bases, 4 bases remained unmatched. Germline V lookup: CDR1 SGDLS, CDR2 YYNGEE. The CDR3 contains 15 residues. CDR3: CASSVGGQGIYEQYF. The CDR3 DNA follows: TGTGCCAGCAGCGTAGGGGGACAGGGAATCTACGAGCAGTACTTC.

The chain is built from TRBV5-1 and TRBJ1-6; maybe TRBD1 (6 bases). The CDR3 has 13 amino acids. Trimming removed 5 bases from V and 5 bases from J, with 8 bases in between. Per the germline V gene, CDR1 is SGHRS and CDR2 is YFSETQ. The CDR3 region has the DNA TGCGCCAGCAGACAGGGTGATAATTCACCCCTCCACTTT. It yields the protein CASRQGDNSPLHF. Drawing the rest from reference TRBV5-1 and TRBJ1-6, the complete variable domain is KAGVTQTPRYLIKTRGQQVTLSCSPISGHRSVSWYQQTPGQGLQFLFEYFSETQRNKGNFPGRFSGRQFSNSRSEMNVSTLELGDSALYLCASRQGDNSPLHFGNGTRLTVT.

The V gene is TRBV6-5, the J gene TRBJ2-1, with D perhaps given as TRBD1 or TRBD2 (7 bases each). V was clipped by 5 bases and J by 10 bases, with 21 bases between them. The CDR3 is 15 residues long. Germline values: CDR1 MNHEY, CDR2 SVGAGI. The CDR3, as DNA: TGTGCCAGCAGTCAGCGGGGAGGGGGCGCTTACGAGCAGTTCTTC. Its translation is CASSQRGGGAYEQFF.

J is TRBJ2-5 and V is TRBV30, with 9 bases fitting TRBD2. The CDR3 is 14 amino acids. Losses at the gene ends were 0 bases for V and 6 bases for J; bases not matched to a gene: 5. Germline CDR1 reads GTSNPN; CDR2 reads SVGIG (reference sequence). The CDR3 region has the DNA TGTGCCTGGAGTGTGTCGAGCGGGAGGAAGACCCAGTACTTC. This sequence encodes CAWSVSSGRKTQYF.

The V gene is TRBV7-9, the J gene TRBJ1-4; D gene uncertain. There are 14 residues in the CDR3. Germline V gene lookup returns CDR1 SEHNR and CDR2 FQNEAQ (reference sequence). V was cut by 2 bases and J by 4 bases, with 8 bases left in between. The CDR3 is CASSLSRLNEKLFF. CDR3 nucleotide sequence: TGTGCCAGCAGCTTATCCAGGCTTAATGAAAAACTGTTTTTT.

The chain combines TRBV7-2 with TRBJ2-7; 7 nucleotides align to TRBD2. The germline V gene encodes CDR1 SGHTA and CDR2 FQGNSA. V shed 4 bases and J 4 bases; nucleotides not matched to a gene: 1. The CDR3 has 12 amino acids. DNA for the CDR3: TGTGCCAGCAGCTCGGGACTATACGAGCAGTACTTC. Its protein product is CASSSGLYEQYF.

The sample holds a few counts of this clone. V usage is TRBV6-5 and J usage is TRBJ1-1; 11 bases fit TRBD1. This CDR3 region has 15 residues. In germline, CDR1 is MNHEY, CDR2 SVGAGI. V dropped 7 bases and J dropped 4; count of bases not matched to a gene: 8. CDR3 sequence reads: CASTTSGTGGTEAFF. CDR3 in DNA: TGTGCCAGCACCACTTCCGGGACAGGGGGCACTGAAGCTTTCTTT.

This clone is a singleton in its sample. The chain combines TRBV28 with TRBJ2-3, with D hard to call. Germline V gene sequence: CDR1 MDHEN, CDR2 SYDVKM. Trimming removed 7 bases at V and 0 bases at J, with 8 bases between. The CDR3 is made up of 13 amino acids. CDR3 residues: CASNAFSTDTQYF. The CDR3 DNA reads TGTGCCAGCAATGCCTTTAGCACAGATACGCAGTATTTT. Full variable domain (outside the CDR3, taken from reference TRBV28 and TRBJ2-3): DVKVTQSSRYLVKRTGEKVFLECVQDMDHENMFWYRQDPGLGLRLIYFSYDVKMKEKGDIPEGYSVSREKKERFSLILESASTNQTSMYLCASNAFSTDTQYFGPGTRLTVL.

The V call is TRBV4-2, the J call TRBJ2-3; maybe TRBD1 (5 bases). Germline CDR1 LGHNA, CDR2 YNFKEQ. The CDR3 extends over 13 amino acids. Trimming took 4 bases from V and 0 from J, leaving 5 bases between them. Here the CDR3 DNA reads TGTGCCAGCAGCCGGGGCAGCACAGATACGCAGTATTTT. Amino acids: CASSRGSTDTQYF.